The 25 T cell receptor beta chains listed next were all sequenced from one sample in a study of T cells in Graves' hyperthyroidism and ophthalmopathy. What was amplified from RNA transcripts were TCR beta CDR3 regions. HTBI primers were used for first-round RT-PCR of the TCR CDR3. TCRdb re-called the multiplex PCR reads through MiXCR, storing one row per CDR3 protein. This table holds some 500,000 distinct CDR3 sequences, about 24% found once. The specimen sequenced was blood. The receptors were sampled from a young woman with Graves' ophthalmopathy.

About this clonotype itself: Its ends do not fully match the called genes, so a read error is possible. The genes are TRBV30 and TRBJ2-2; a weak D match, TRBD2 (5 bases). Per germline, CDR1 GTSNPN and CDR2 SVGIG (reference sequence). The CDR3 has 14 residues. The DNA of the CDR3 is TGTGCCTGGAGTGGCGGAATGAACACCGGGGATCTGTTTTTT. Encoded protein: CAWSGGMNTGDLFF.

This clonotype occurred many times. The chain has TRBV29-1 and TRBJ2-5; D may be TRBD1 or TRBD2 (5 bases each). Trimming pared 1 base from V and 2 bases from J, leaving 17 bases between. Germline loops: CDR1 SQVTM, CDR2 ANQGSEA. The CDR3 extends over 16 amino acids. CDR3 nucleotide sequence: TGCAGCGTTGAAGGGAGTCCGGGACCGATGCAAGAGACCCAGTACTTC. Its protein product is CSVEGSPGPMQETQYF.

In this sample, this clonotype turned up many times. V and J are TRBV7-9 and TRBJ1-1, with TRBD1 matching over 10 bases. This CDR3 has 15 amino acids. Germline V CDR1 and CDR2: SEHNR, FQNEAQ (reference sequence). The V segment lost 5 bases and the J segment 1 base; nucleotides outside the gene matches: 4. CDR3 sequence (DNA): TGTGCCAGCAGCCCGTGGGACAGGGGGAACACTGAAGCTTTCTTT. This gives the protein CASSPWDRGNTEAFF.

CDR3 nucleotide sequence: TGTGCCAGCAGCCAACACATTAACCTTATCAACGGGGGGGCGGGAGAGACCCAGTACTTC. It yields the protein CASSQHINLINGGAGETQYF. This chain uses TRBV4-2 with TRBJ2-5, with TRBD2 matching 8 bases. V dropped 2 bases and J dropped 4; count of bases not matched to a gene: 21. Germline V CDR1 and CDR2: LGHNA, YNFKEQ. The CDR3 contains 20 residues.

This clonotype turned up a few times. V gene TRBV19 combines with J gene TRBJ2-5, with no clear D. The V and J ends lost 3 bases and 1 base respectively, with 6 bases between them. Looked up from germline, CDR1 is LNHDA and CDR2 is SQIVND (reference sequence). This CDR3 spans 13 amino acids. The CDR3 protein is CASSIATQETQYF. The CDR3 DNA follows: TGTGCCAGTAGTATCGCCACCCAAGAGACCCAGTACTTC.

This clonotype was recorded at least ten times. The chain combines TRBV11-1 with TRBJ1-2; D gene unclear. Trimming removed 2 bases at V and 4 bases at J, with 8 bases between. Germline CDR1 and CDR2: SGHAT and FQDESV (reference sequence). The CDR3 sequence is 13 residues long. The DNA of the CDR3 is TGTGCCAGCAGCTTAATCCGCAGCTATGGCTACACCTTC. This translates into CASSLIRSYGYTF.

This clonotype was picked up many times. This chain links TRBV5-6 with TRBJ1-3; perhaps TRBD1 as D (5 bases). Trimming removed 0 bases at V and 5 bases at J, with 9 bases between. Per the germline V gene, CDR1 is SGHDT and CDR2 is YYEEEE. CDR3 length: 14 amino acids. The CDR3, as DNA: TGTGCCAGCAGCTTGGGGGGGTACAGAAACACCATATATTTT. This codes for CASSLGGYRNTIYF.

This clonotype was recorded at least ten times. This chain uses TRBV9 with TRBJ1-2; 10 positions match TRBD1. CDR1 SGDLS and CDR2 YYNGEE come from the germline V gene. The CDR3 runs 13 residues. The ends lost 3 bases at V and 5 bases at J; junction bases unmatched: 1. In nucleotides, the CDR3 is TGTGCCAGCAGCGCGGACAGGGGGTATGGCTACACCTTC. The encoded protein is CASSADRGYGYTF.

This clonotype was counted at least ten times. The CDR3: CSARDDGSETTLTF. The DNA for the CDR3 is TGCAGTGCTAGAGATGACGGCTCCGAAACAACCCTGACTTTC. This chain uses TRBV20-1 with TRBJ2-6; no definite D call. V gave up 0 bases and J gave up 15 bases, with 18 bases separating them. The germline CDR1 and CDR2 sequences are DFQATT and SNEGSKA (reference sequence). There are 14 residues in the CDR3.

The chain is built from TRBV7-8 and TRBJ2-7; 12 positions match TRBD1. In germline, CDR1 is SGHVS, CDR2 FQNEAQ. CDR3 length equals 14 residues. V lost 4 bases, J lost 8 bases, and 6 bases stayed unmatched. Written as DNA, the CDR3 is TGTGCCAGCAGCTCCTCCGGGACAGGGGGCCAGCAGTACTTC. It is translated as CASSSSGTGGQQYF.

This clonotype was observed many times. V gene TRBV5-8 combines with J gene TRBJ1-1; tentatively, D is TRBD1 (5 bases). This CDR3 is built from 15 residues. Germline V gene lookup returns CDR1 SGHTS and CDR2 YDEGEE. The V end was cut by 3 bases, the J end by 0 bases, with 12 bases between. In nucleotides, the CDR3 is TGTGCCAGCAGCTATCCCCGACAGATGAACACTGAAGCTTTCTTT. This codes for CASSYPRQMNTEAFF.

The sample holds a few counts of this clonotype. The CDR3 sequence: CASSSETGNYEQYF. The CDR3 DNA follows: TGTGCCAGCAGCTCGGAAACAGGGAACTACGAGCAGTACTTC. V gene TRBV7-8 combines with J gene TRBJ2-7; possibly TRBD1 for D (6 bases). Germline V gene sequence: CDR1 SGHVS, CDR2 FQNEAQ. The CDR3 is made up of 14 amino acids. With 4 bases removed from V and 3 bases from J, the gap between germline ends came to 13 bases.

This chain connects TRBV28 to TRBJ2-7; D is possibly TRBD1 (5 bases). Trimming removed 6 bases from V and 3 bases from J, with 12 bases in between. This CDR3 has 13 amino acids. The germline gives CDR1 MDHEN, CDR2 SYDVKM. The CDR3 DNA is TGTGCCAGCAGCCGAGACAGAAACTACGAGCAGTACTTC. It is translated as CASSRDRNYEQYF.

The J gene is TRBJ1-3, the V gene TRBV6-1; D is possibly TRBD1 (6 bases). V was clipped by 8 bases and J by 1 base, with 9 bases between them. CDR3 length: 13 amino acids. CDR1 is MNHNS and CDR2 is SASEGT in the germline V gene. The CDR3 DNA sequence: TGTGCCAGCGAACAGGGTTCTGGAAACACCATATATTTT. It yields the protein CASEQGSGNTIYF.

The rearrangement joins TRBV12-5 to TRBJ1-3, with 9 bases identical to TRBD1. Trimming removed 5 bases from V and 0 bases from J; junction bases left unmatched: 11. Germline lookup yields CDR1 LGHNT and CDR2 FRNRAP. CDR3 size: 18 residues. The CDR3 protein is CASGLVTGTGTSGNTIYF. CDR3 sequence (DNA): TGTGCTAGTGGTCTCGTAACCGGGACAGGGACCTCTGGAAACACCATATATTTT.

Many counts were recorded for this clonotype. The genes are TRBV6-5 and TRBJ1-5, with D possibly being TRBD1 (6 bases). Per the germline V gene, CDR1 is MNHEY and CDR2 is SVGAGI. The CDR3 loop spans 16 amino acids. The V end lost 6 bases, the J end lost 2 bases, and 17 bases lay between the germline ends. CDR3 sequence: CASSPGRGRGNQPQHF. CDR3 sequence (DNA): TGTGCCAGCAGCCCCGGCAGGGGAAGAGGCAATCAGCCCCAGCATTTT.

This clonotype was observed a handful of times. V usage is TRBV9 and J usage is TRBJ2-7; D is unresolved. Trimming pared 0 bases from V and 0 bases from J, leaving 10 bases between. The CDR3 length is 15 residues. Germline CDR1 is SGDLS and CDR2 is YYNGEE. The DNA for the CDR3 is TGTGCCAGCAGCGTAGGCCTCTGGTCCTCCTACGAGCAGTACTTC. Its translation: CASSVGLWSSYEQYF.

There are many counts of this clonotype. The V and J genes are TRBV5-1 and TRBJ2-3, with 8 positions matching TRBD2. Germline CDR1 is SGHRS and CDR2 is YFSETQ. This CDR3 has 15 amino acids. Germline trimming cut 1 base from V and 2 bases from J; bases unmatched to any gene: 3. The CDR3 loop is CASSLRRGDTDTQYF. The CDR3 region has the DNA TGCGCCAGCAGCTTGAGGCGGGGGGACACAGATACGCAGTATTTT.

As regards this clonotype: One base away lies a much larger clone, so this may be a sequencing read error. This sequence joins TRBV6-2 or TRBV6-3 and TRBJ2-5; either TRBD1 or TRBD2 may supply D (5 bases each). CDR1 is MNHEY, CDR2 SVGEGT, per germline. CDR3 length equals 13 residues. CDR3 nucleotides: TGTGCCAGCAGTTACTCCAGGGATGGGACCAAGTACTTC. Amino acid sequence: CASSYSRDGTKYF.

This clonotype was seen once. Here the CDR3 DNA reads TGCAGTGCAAAACTTCAGGGGGTGGATGGCTACACCTTC. Amino acid sequence: CSAKLQGVDGYTF. This chain links TRBV20-1 with TRBJ1-2; 7 bases fit TRBD1. V shed 6 bases and J 6 bases; nucleotides not matched to a gene: 10. Germline V gene lookup returns CDR1 DFQATT and CDR2 SNEGSKA (reference sequence). The length of the CDR3 is 13 residues.

This clonotype has at least ten counts. The rearrangement links TRBV4-1 to TRBJ1-2, with a possible D match to TRBD1 (5 bases). This CDR3 is built from 13 residues. CDR1 and CDR2 (germline): MGHRA, YSYEKL. Trimming stripped 3 bases from V and 3 bases from J, with 8 bases between. The CDR3 bases are TGCGCCAGCAGCCAGCTAGGGGACTATGGCTACACCTTC. Protein: CASSQLGDYGYTF.

In this sample, this clonotype turned up a few times. The rearrangement joins TRBV27 to TRBJ1-6, with D maybe TRBD1 (5 bases). The CDR3 totals 16 residues. The V gene's germline CDR1 is MNHEY and CDR2 SMNVEV (reference sequence). The V end lost 10 bases, the J end lost 0 bases, and 16 bases lay between the germline ends. CDR3 protein: CATSPGPSSYNSPLHF. CDR3 nucleotide sequence: TGTGCCACCTCCCCGGGGCCAAGCTCCTATAATTCACCCCTCCACTTT.

This clonotype was found many times. V and J are TRBV6-5 and TRBJ2-7; TRBD2 matches 10 bases. Germline CDR1 reads MNHEY; CDR2 reads SVGAGI. The CDR3 extends over 15 amino acids. V lost 1 base, J lost 5 bases, and 5 bases stayed unmatched. The CDR3 is CASSYFASGGNEQYF. The CDR3 DNA sequence: TGTGCCAGCAGTTACTTCGCTAGCGGGGGTAACGAGCAGTACTTC.

This clonotype was found many times. V is TRBV12-3 or TRBV12-4 and J is TRBJ1-2, with D unresolved. The CDR3 is made up of 13 amino acids. V shed 3 bases and J shed 6 bases, with 11 bases lying between them. The CDR3 nucleotides read TGTGCCAGCAGTTTTGAGGGATTCAATGGCTACACCTTC. Its protein product is CASSFEGFNGYTF.

The gene calls are TRBV5-5 and TRBJ1-1, with D perhaps TRBD1 (5 bases). Trimming pared 2 bases from V and 7 bases from J, leaving 15 bases between. Germline loops: CDR1 SGHKS, CDR2 YYEKEE (reference sequence). The CDR3 sequence is 14 residues long. CDR3 nucleotide sequence: TGTGCCAGCAGCTTCGCCAGGGTTGATAGTGAAGCTTTCTTT. Translation gives CASSFARVDSEAFF.